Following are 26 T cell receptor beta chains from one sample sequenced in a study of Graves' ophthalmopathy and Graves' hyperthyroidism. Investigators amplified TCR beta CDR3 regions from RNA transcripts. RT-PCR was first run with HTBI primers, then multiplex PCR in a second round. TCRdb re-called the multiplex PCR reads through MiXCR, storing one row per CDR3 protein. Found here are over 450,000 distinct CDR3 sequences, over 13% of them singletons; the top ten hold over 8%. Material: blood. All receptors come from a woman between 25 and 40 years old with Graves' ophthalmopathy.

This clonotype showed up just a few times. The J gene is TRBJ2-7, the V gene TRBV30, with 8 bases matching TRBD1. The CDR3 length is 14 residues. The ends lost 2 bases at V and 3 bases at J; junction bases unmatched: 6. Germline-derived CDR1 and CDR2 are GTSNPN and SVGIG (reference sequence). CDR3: CAWSTGGVDYEQYF. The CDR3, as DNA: TGTGCCTGGAGTACAGGGGGAGTGGACTACGAGCAGTACTTC.

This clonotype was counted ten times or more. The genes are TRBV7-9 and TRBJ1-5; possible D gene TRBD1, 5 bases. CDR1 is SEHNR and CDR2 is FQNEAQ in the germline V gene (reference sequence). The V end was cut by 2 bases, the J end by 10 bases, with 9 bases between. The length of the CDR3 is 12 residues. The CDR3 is CASSLPGSPQHF. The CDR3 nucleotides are TGTGCCAGCAGCTTACCAGGGAGTCCCCAGCATTTT. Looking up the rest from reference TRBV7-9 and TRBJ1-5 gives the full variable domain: DTGVSQNPRHKITKRGQNVTFRCDPISEHNRLYWYRQTLGQGPEFLTYFQNEAQLEKSRLLSDRFSAERPKGSFSTLEIQRTEQGDSAMYLCASSLPGSPQHFGDGTRLSIL.

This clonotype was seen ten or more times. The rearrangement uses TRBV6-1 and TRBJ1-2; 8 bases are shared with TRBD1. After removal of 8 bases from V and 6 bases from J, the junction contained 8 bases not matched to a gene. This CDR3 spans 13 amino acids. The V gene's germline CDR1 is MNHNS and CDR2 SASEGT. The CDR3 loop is CASEGGDRNGYTF. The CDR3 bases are TGTGCCAGCGAAGGAGGGGACAGGAATGGCTACACCTTC.

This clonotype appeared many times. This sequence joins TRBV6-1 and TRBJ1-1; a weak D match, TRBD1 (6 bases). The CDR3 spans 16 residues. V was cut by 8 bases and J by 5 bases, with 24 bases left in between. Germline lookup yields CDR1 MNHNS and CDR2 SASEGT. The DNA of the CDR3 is TGTGCCAGCGGCCTTCCCATTGGGGGGGGCGGAACTGAAGCTTTCTTT. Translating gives CASGLPIGGGGTEAFF.

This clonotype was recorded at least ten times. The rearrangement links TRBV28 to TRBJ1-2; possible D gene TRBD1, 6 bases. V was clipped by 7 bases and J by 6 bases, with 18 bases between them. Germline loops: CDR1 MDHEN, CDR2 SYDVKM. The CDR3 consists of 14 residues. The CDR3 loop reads CASNLQGPSDGYTF. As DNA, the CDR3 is TGTGCCAGCAATCTACAGGGACCGAGTGATGGCTACACCTTC.

The CDR3 DNA sequence: TGTGCCAGCAGCCTGACAGGGGGTTATTCACCCCTCCACTTT. This encodes CASSLTGGYSPLHF. J is TRBJ1-6 and V is TRBV12-3 or TRBV12-4, with 9 bases lining up with TRBD1. V shed 6 bases and J 8 bases; nucleotides not matched to a gene: 5. CDR3 size: 14 residues.

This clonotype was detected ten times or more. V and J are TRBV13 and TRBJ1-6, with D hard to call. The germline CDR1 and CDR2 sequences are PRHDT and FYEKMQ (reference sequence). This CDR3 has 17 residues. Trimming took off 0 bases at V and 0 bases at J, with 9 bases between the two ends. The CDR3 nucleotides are TGTGCCAGCAGCTTAGGCGGTCGCGGCTCCTATAATTCACCCCTCCACTTT. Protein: CASSLGGRGSYNSPLHF.

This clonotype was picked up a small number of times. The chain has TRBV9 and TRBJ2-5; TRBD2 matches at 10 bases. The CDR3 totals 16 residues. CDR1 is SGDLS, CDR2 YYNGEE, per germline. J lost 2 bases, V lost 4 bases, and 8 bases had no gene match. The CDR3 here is CASSPEGSGGQETQYF. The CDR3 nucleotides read TGTGCCAGCAGCCCAGAGGGTAGCGGGGGGCAAGAGACCCAGTACTTC.

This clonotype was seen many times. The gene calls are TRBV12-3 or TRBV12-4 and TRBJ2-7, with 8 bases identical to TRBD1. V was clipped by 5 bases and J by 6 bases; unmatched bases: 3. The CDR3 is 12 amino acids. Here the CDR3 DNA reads TGTGCCAGCAGTGGCACAGGGGGCGAGCAGTACTTC. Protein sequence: CASSGTGGEQYF.

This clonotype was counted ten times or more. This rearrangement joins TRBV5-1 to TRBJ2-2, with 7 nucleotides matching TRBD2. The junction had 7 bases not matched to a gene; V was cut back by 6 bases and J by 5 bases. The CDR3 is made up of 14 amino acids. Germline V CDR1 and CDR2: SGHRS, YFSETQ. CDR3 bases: TGCGCCAGCACTGGGGAGGGTCGGACCGGGGAGCTGTTTTTT. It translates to CASTGEGRTGELFF.

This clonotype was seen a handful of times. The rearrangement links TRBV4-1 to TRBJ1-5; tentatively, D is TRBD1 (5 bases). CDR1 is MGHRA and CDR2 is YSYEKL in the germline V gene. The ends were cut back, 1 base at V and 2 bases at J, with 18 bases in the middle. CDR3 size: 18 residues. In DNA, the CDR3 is TGCGCCAGCAGCCAAGTTGCCTCGGGAGGCAGGGGCAATCAGCCCCAGCATTTT. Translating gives CASSQVASGGRGNQPQHF.

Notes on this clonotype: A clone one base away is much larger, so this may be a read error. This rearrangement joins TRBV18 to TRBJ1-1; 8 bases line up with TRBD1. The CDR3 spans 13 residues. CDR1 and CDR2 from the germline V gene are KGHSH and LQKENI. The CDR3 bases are TGTGCCATCTCAATGGACAGGGTCACTGAAGCTTTCTTT. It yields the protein CAISMDRVTEAFF.

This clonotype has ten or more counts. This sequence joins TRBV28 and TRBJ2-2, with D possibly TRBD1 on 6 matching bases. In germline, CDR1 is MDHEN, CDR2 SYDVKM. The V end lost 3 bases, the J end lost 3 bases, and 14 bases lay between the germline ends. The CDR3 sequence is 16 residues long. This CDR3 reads CASSFVGAQDTGELFF. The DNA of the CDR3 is TGTGCCAGCAGTTTCGTGGGGGCCCAGGACACCGGGGAGCTGTTTTTT.

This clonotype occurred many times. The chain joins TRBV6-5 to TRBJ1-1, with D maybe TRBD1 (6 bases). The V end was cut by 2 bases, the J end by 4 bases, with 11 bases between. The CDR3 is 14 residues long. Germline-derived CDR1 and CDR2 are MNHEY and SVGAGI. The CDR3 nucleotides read TGTGCCAGCAGTTACGGGGGCCAGGGCACTGAAGCTTTCTTT. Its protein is CASSYGGQGTEAFF.

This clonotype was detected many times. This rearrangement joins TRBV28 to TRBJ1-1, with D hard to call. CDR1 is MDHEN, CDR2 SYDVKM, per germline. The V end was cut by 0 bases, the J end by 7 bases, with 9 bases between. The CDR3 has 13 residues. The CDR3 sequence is CASSLWDRNEAFF. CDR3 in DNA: TGTGCCAGCAGTTTATGGGACCGAAATGAAGCTTTCTTT.

The CDR3 bases are TGTGCCAGCACCCCGGGACTAGCGGGAGAAGGAGGGTGGGAGACCCAGTACTTC. Its translation is CASTPGLAGEGGWETQYF. The rearrangement links TRBV11-2 to TRBJ2-5; 14 positions agree with TRBD2. CDR3 length equals 18 residues. V shed 7 bases, J shed 5 bases, and the junction held 15 bases outside the gene matches. Germline V gene lookup returns CDR1 SGHAT and CDR2 FQNNGV. The entire variable domain, with the rest obtained from reference TRBV11-2 and TRBJ2-5, is as follows: EAGVAQSPRYKIIEKRQSVAFWCNPISGHATLYWYQQILGQGPKLLIQFQNNGVVDDSQLPKDRFSAERLKGVDSTLKIQPAKLEDSAVYLCASTPGLAGEGGWETQYFGPGTRLLVL.

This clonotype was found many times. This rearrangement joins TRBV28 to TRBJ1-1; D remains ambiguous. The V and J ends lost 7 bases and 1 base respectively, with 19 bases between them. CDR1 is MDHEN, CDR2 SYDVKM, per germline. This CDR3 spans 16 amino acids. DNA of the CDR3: TGTGCCAGCACCCCCCGCGGCCGGGCGACGAACACTGAAGCTTTCTTT. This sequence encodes CASTPRGRATNTEAFF. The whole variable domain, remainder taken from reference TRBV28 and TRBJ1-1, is DVKVTQSSRYLVKRTGEKVFLECVQDMDHENMFWYRQDPGLGLRLIYFSYDVKMKEKGDIPEGYSVSREKKERFSLILESASTNQTSMYLCASTPRGRATNTEAFFGQGTRLTVV.

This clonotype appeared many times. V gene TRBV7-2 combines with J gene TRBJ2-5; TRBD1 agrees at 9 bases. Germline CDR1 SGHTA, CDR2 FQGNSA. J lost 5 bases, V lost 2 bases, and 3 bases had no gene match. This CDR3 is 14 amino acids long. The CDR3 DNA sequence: TGTGCCAGCAGCTTAACTGGGACAGGGGAGACCCAGTACTTC. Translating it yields CASSLTGTGETQYF.

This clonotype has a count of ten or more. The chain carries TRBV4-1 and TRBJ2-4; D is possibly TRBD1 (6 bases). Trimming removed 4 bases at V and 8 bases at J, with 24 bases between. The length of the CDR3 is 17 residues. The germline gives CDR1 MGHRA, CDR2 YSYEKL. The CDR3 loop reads CASSPGPTHKKGDIQYF. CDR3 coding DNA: TGCGCCAGCAGCCCCGGGCCGACCCACAAGAAGGGGGACATTCAGTACTTC.

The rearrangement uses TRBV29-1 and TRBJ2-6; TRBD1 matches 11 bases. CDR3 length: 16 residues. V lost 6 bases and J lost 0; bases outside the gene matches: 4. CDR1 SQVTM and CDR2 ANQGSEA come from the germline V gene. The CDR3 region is CSVRDRGDSGANVLTF. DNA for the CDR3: TGCAGCGTCCGGGACAGGGGGGACTCTGGGGCCAACGTCCTGACTTTC.

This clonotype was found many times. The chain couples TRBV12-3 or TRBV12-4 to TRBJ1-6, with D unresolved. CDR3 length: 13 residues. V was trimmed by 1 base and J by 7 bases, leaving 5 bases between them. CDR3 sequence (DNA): TGTGCCAGCAGTTTAGGGATGAATTCACCCCTCCACTTT. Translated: CASSLGMNSPLHF.

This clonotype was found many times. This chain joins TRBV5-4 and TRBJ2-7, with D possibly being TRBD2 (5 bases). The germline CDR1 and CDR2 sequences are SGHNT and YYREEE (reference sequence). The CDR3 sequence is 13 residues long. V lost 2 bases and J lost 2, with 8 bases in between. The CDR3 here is CASSFDGTYEQYF. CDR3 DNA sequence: TGTGCCAGCAGCTTCGACGGGACCTACGAGCAGTACTTC. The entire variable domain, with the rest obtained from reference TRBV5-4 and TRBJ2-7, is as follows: ETGVTQSPTHLIKTRGQQVTLRCSSQSGHNTVSWYQQALGQGPQFIFQYYREEENGRGNFPPRFSGLQFPNYSSELNVNALELDDSALYLCASSFDGTYEQYFGPGTRLTVT.

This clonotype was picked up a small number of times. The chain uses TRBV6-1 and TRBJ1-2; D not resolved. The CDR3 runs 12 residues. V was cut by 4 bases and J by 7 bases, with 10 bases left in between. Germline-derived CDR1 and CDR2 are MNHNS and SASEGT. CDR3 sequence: CASSVLAGGYTF. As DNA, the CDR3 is TGTGCCAGCAGTGTCCTGGCAGGTGGCTACACCTTC.

The CDR3 DNA reads as TGTGCCAGCAGCCCTGGGAAGGGGTGGTACGAGCAGTACTTC. It yields the protein CASSPGKGWYEQYF. This chain joins TRBV7-8 and TRBJ2-7; possibly TRBD1 for D (5 bases). Germline V gene data show CDR1 as SGHVS and CDR2 as FQNEAQ. This CDR3 region has 14 residues. V lost 5 bases to trimming and J lost 4 bases, with 15 bases between them.

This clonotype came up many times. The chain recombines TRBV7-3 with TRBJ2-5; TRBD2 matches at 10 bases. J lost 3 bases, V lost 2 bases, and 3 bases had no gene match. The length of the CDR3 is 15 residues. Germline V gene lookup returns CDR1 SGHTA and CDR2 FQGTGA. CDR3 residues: CASSLLGLAEETQYF. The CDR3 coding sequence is TGTGCCAGCAGCTTACTTGGACTAGCGGAAGAGACCCAGTACTTC.

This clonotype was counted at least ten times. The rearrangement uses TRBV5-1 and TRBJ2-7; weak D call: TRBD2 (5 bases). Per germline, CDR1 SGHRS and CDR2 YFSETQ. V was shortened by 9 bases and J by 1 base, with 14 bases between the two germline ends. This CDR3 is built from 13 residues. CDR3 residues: CATRLAGSYEQYF. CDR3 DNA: TGCGCCACCCGGCTAGCTGGTTCCTACGAGCAGTACTTC.